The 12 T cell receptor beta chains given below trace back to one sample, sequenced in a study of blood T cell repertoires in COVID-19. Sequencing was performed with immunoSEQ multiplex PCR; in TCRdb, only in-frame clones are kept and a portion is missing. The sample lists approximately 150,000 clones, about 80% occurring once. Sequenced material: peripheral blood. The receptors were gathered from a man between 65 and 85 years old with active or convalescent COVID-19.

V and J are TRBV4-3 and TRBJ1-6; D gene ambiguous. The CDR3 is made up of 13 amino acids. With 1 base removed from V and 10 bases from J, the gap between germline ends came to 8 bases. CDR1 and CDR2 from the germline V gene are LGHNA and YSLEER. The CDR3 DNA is TGCGCCAGCAGCCAAGGGGAGGTCTCACCCCTCCACTTT. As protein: CASSQGEVSPLHF.

CDR3 in DNA: TGTGCCAGCAGCCAATCAATCGGAAGGGGACTCCCGGGCACCGGGGAGCTGTTTTTT. Amino acids: CASSQSIGRGLPGTGELFF. This rearrangement joins TRBV14 to TRBJ2-2, with D possibly TRBD2 on 6 matching bases. CDR1 SGHDN and CDR2 FVKESK come from the germline V gene. V was cut by 2 bases and J by 4 bases, with 23 bases left in between. The CDR3 has 19 residues.

CDR3 DNA sequence: TGTGCCAGCAGTTCAACACAGGGGTATGGCTACACCTTC. Translated, it gives CASSSTQGYGYTF. The chain couples TRBV6-5 to TRBJ1-2; 7 positions match TRBD1. Trimming at V came to 4 bases and at J to 5 bases, leaving 4 bases not matched to a gene. Germline CDR1 and CDR2: MNHEY and SVGAGI. This CDR3 spans 13 amino acids.

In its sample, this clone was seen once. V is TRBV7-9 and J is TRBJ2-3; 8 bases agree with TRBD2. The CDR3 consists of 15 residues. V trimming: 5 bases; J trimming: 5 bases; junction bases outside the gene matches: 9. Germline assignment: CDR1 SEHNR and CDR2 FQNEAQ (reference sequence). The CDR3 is CASSPPGGPRDTQYF. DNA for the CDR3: TGTGCCAGCAGCCCCCCGGGGGGGCCGAGAGATACGCAGTATTTT. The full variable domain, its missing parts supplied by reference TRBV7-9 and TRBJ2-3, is DTGVSQNPRHKITKRGQNVTFRCDPISEHNRLYWYRQTLGQGPEFLTYFQNEAQLEKSRLLSDRFSAERPKGSFSTLEIQRTEQGDSAMYLCASSPPGGPRDTQYFGPGTRLTVL.

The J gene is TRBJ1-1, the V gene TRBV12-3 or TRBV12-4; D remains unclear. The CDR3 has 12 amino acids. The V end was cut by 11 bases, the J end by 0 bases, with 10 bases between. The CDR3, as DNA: TGTGCCGCTGGGCGGGTGAACACTGAAGCTTTCTTT. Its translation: CAAGRVNTEAFF.

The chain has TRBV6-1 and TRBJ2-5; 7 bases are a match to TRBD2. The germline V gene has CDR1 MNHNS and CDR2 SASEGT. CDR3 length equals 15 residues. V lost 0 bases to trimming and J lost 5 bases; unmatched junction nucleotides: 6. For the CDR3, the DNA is TGTGCCAGCAGTGAAGCGGGGGGGAGTTGGGAGACCCAGTACTTC. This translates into CASSEAGGSWETQYF.

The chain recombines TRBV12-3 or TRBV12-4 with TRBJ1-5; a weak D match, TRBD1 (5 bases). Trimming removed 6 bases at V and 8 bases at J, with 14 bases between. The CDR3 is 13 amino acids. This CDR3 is CASSRQIREPQHF. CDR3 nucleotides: TGTGCCAGCAGCCGACAGATAAGGGAGCCCCAGCATTTT.

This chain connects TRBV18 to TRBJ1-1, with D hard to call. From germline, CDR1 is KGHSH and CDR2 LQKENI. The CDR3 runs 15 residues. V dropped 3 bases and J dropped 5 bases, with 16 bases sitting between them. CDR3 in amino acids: CASSPSPGMRTEAFF. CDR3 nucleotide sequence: TGTGCCAGCTCACCGTCCCCGGGGATGAGGACTGAAGCTTTCTTT.

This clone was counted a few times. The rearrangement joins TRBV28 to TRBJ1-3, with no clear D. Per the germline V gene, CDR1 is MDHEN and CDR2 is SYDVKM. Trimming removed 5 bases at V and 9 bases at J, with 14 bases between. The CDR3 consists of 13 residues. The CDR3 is CASSPRPRSTIYF. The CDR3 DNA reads TGTGCCAGCAGTCCGCGGCCTCGTAGCACCATATATTTT.

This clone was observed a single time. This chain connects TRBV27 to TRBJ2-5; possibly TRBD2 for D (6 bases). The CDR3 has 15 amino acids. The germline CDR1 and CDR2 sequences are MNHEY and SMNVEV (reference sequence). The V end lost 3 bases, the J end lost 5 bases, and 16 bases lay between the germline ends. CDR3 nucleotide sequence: TGTGCCAGCAGTTTGAAGACTAGGGACGGGGAGACCCAGTACTTC. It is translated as CASSLKTRDGETQYF.

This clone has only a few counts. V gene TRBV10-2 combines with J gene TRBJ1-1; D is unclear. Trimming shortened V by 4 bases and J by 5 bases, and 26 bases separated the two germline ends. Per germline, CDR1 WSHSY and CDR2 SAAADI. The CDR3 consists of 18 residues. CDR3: CASSAPIGKRAGRTEAFF. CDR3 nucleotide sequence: TGCGCCAGCAGTGCCCCGATCGGGAAGAGGGCTGGGAGGACTGAAGCTTTCTTT.

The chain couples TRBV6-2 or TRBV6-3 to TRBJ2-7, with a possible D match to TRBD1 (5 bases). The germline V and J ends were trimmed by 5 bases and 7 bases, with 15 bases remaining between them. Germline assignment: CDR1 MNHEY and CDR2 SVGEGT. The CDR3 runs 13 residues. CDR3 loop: CASSPWAGREQYF. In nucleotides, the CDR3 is TGTGCCAGCAGTCCCTGGGCAGGGCGAGAGCAGTACTTC.